These 30 T cell receptor beta chains came from one sample sequenced in a study of cytomegalovirus exposure and HLA in healthy donors (dated by TCRdb to 2015 to 2018). The library was obtained by the immunoSEQ multiplex PCR assay. TCRdb's version of the immuneACCESS table is confined to in-frame rearrangements and falls short of the full clone set. An unresolved V gene accounts for under half of the shortfall where checked; the remainder is of unknown origin. For this sample the table gives under 250,000 clones, of which over 80% were detected only once. 5.5% to 6.5% of the sample goes to the ten largest clones. Sequencing was carried out using PBMCs. Every receptor here comes from a woman under 30 in good health and CMV-seronegative.

This chain links TRBV28 with TRBJ2-7; no firm D call. Trimming pared 1 base from V and 2 bases from J, leaving 9 bases between. CDR3 size: 14 residues. Germline V lookup: CDR1 MDHEN, CDR2 SYDVKM. The CDR3 coding sequence is TGTGCCAGCAGTTTATCGGAAAACCCCTACGAGCAGTACTTC. Amino acid sequence: CASSLSENPYEQYF. The variable domain in full, completed from reference TRBV28 and TRBJ2-7, reads DVKVTQSSRYLVKRTGEKVFLECVQDMDHENMFWYRQDPGLGLRLIYFSYDVKMKEKGDIPEGYSVSREKKERFSLILESASTNQTSMYLCASSLSENPYEQYFGPGTRLTVT.

V gene TRBV20-1 combines with J gene TRBJ1-1, with D hard to call. V lost 4 bases to trimming and J lost 5 bases, with 8 bases between them. This CDR3 contains 11 residues. The germline V gene has CDR1 DFQATT and CDR2 SNEGSKA (reference sequence). CDR3 residues: CSANDYTEAFF. In DNA, the CDR3 is TGCAGTGCTAATGACTATACTGAAGCTTTCTTT.

Note on this clone: A much larger clone differs from this one at a single base, so this may be a read error. The chain has TRBV6-1 and TRBJ2-6; D unresolved. Germline V gene data show CDR1 as MNHNS and CDR2 as SASEGT. Trimming left V 4 bases short and J 1 base short, with 5 bases between. There are 14 residues in the CDR3. CDR3 coding DNA: TGTGCCAGCAGTGTAGGGTCTGGGGCCAACGTCCTGACTTTC. Residues: CASSVGSGANVLTF.

The chain recombines TRBV4-1 with TRBJ1-1; unclear D gene. V was clipped by 4 bases and J by 3 bases, with 12 bases between them. This CDR3 comprises 14 residues. CDR1 and CDR2 (germline): MGHRA, YSYEKL. The CDR3 DNA reads TGCGCCAGCAGCCTGAGGGATGAAGACACTGAAGCTTTCTTT. This translates into CASSLRDEDTEAFF.

CDR3 in amino acids: CAISRSGTEYEQYF. The CDR3 DNA reads as TGTGCCATCAGCCGTTCCGGGACAGAATACGAGCAGTACTTC. The V and J genes are TRBV10-3 and TRBJ2-7, with 7 bases identical to TRBD1. This CDR3 has 14 amino acids. CDR1 and CDR2 from the germline V gene are ENHRY and SYGVKD. V was pared by 6 bases and J by 4 bases, with 9 bases of the junction left unmatched.

This chain links TRBV25-1 with TRBJ2-2; D might be TRBD1 (6 bases). The V end lost 3 bases, the J end lost 7 bases, and 12 bases lay between the germline ends. This CDR3 has 14 amino acids. In germline, CDR1 is MGHDK, CDR2 SYGVNS. CDR3 nucleotide sequence: TGTGCCAGCAGTGAGCCAACAGGGATCGGGGAGCTGTTTTTT. Translation: CASSEPTGIGELFF.

The CDR3 is CATSRARTGPETQYF. The DNA for the CDR3 is TGTGCCACCAGCAGAGCCCGGACAGGGCCGGAGACCCAGTACTTC. V is TRBV15 and J is TRBJ2-5; 8 bases fit TRBD1. In germline, CDR1 is LNHNV, CDR2 YYDKDF (reference sequence). The CDR3 contains 15 residues. V was pared by 1 base and J by 5 bases, with 6 bases of the junction left unmatched.

This clone was observed a handful of times. Other DNA sequences in this sample translate to the same CDR3. V and J are TRBV5-1 and TRBJ2-5; D possibly corresponds to TRBD2 (5 bases). V shed 4 bases and J shed 4 bases, with 5 bases lying between them. The V gene's germline CDR1 is SGHRS and CDR2 YFSETQ. This CDR3 is built from 11 residues. DNA of the CDR3: TGCGCCAGCAGCGGAGGAGAGACCCAGTACTTC. Protein product: CASSGGETQYF.

The rearrangement joins TRBV15 to TRBJ2-3; 8 bases line up with TRBD2. Germline CDR1 LNHNV, CDR2 YYDKDF (reference sequence). The CDR3 has 18 residues. V dropped 1 base and J dropped 2; count of bases not matched to a gene: 11. In DNA, the CDR3 is TGTGCCACCAGCAGAGTAGCGGGATTGGGCGATTCCACAGATACGCAGTATTTT. Translation gives CATSRVAGLGDSTDTQYF. The complete variable domain, with remaining parts taken from reference TRBV15 and TRBJ2-3, reads DAMVIQNPRYQVTQFGKPVTLSCSQTLNHNVMYWYQQKSSQAPKLLFHYYDKDFNNEADTPDNFQSRRPNTSFCFLDIRSPGLGDTAMYLCATSRVAGLGDSTDTQYFGPGTRLTVL.

This clone was seen only once. The gene calls are TRBV28 and TRBJ2-7, with TRBD1 matching 8 bases. V lost 5 bases and J lost 5; bases outside the gene matches: 11. The CDR3 runs to 15 residues. Germline V gene data show CDR1 as MDHEN and CDR2 as SYDVKM. CDR3 DNA sequence: TGTGCCAGCAGTCCCCCAGGGGGCGCTCCCCACGAGCAGTACTTC. It codes for CASSPPGGAPHEQYF. The full variable domain, rest sourced from reference TRBV28 and TRBJ2-7, is DVKVTQSSRYLVKRTGEKVFLECVQDMDHENMFWYRQDPGLGLRLIYFSYDVKMKEKGDIPEGYSVSREKKERFSLILESASTNQTSMYLCASSPPGGAPHEQYFGPGTRLTVT.

The J gene is TRBJ2-7, the V gene TRBV11-2; 8 nucleotides match TRBD1. Trimming took 2 bases from V and 9 from J; bases not matched to a gene: 12. Germline CDR1 and CDR2: SGHAT and FQNNGV. This CDR3 has 15 residues. Here the CDR3 reads CASSLRQGAYQGQYF. The DNA for the CDR3 is TGTGCCAGCAGCTTAAGGCAGGGGGCTTATCAGGGGCAGTACTTC.

This sequence joins TRBV9 and TRBJ2-1, with D possibly being TRBD2 (5 bases). V was pared by 3 bases and J by 2 bases, with 6 bases between. The CDR3 has 13 amino acids. Germline CDR1 is SGDLS and CDR2 is YYNGEE. The DNA of the CDR3 is TGTGCCAGCAGCGCCGGGACCTACAATGAGCAGTTCTTC. As protein: CASSAGTYNEQFF.

The V call is TRBV5-1, the J call TRBJ2-3, with 7 bases lining up with TRBD2. Germline trimming cut 4 bases from V and 0 bases from J; bases unmatched to any gene: 5. CDR3 length: 15 residues. Germline V CDR1 and CDR2: SGHRS, YFSETQ. The CDR3 DNA sequence: TGCGCCAGCAGCCCCATAGCGGGTAGCACAGATACGCAGTATTTT. Amino acid sequence: CASSPIAGSTDTQYF.

As regards this clone: Other DNA sequences in this specimen translate into the identical CDR3. This chain links TRBV5-6 with TRBJ1-5; the match to TRBD1 covers 9 bases. Germline CDR1 reads SGHDT; CDR2 reads YYEEEE. The CDR3 sequence is 14 residues long. V trimming: 3 bases; J trimming: 4 bases; junction bases outside the gene matches: 2. The CDR3 region is CASSWGQGNQPQHF. Written as DNA, the CDR3 is TGTGCCAGCAGCTGGGGACAGGGTAATCAGCCCCAGCATTTT.

The V call is TRBV25-1, the J call TRBJ2-7; perhaps TRBD1 as D (5 bases). CDR3 length: 13 amino acids. The V gene lost 1 base and the J gene lost 4 bases, with 8 bases spanning the gap. Germline values: CDR1 MGHDK, CDR2 SYGVNS. CDR3 protein: CASSELGVYEQYF. CDR3 bases: TGTGCCAGCAGTGAATTAGGGGTGTACGAGCAGTACTTC.

The genes are TRBV25-1 and TRBJ1-2; no clear D gene. CDR1 MGHDK and CDR2 SYGVNS come from the germline V gene. The V end lost 8 bases, the J end lost 1 base, and 8 bases lay between the germline ends. The CDR3 runs to 12 residues. CDR3 residues: CASGSDNYGYTF. The CDR3 coding sequence is TGTGCCAGCGGGTCTGATAACTATGGCTACACCTTC.

The rearrangement joins TRBV5-4 to TRBJ1-6; D is undetermined. Per the germline V gene, CDR1 is SGHNT and CDR2 is YYREEE (reference sequence). With 0 bases removed from V and 9 bases from J, the gap between germline ends came to 16 bases. The CDR3 covers 16 residues. The CDR3 region has the DNA TGTGCCAGCAGCTTGGCCGGGAACCCGAGAAGTTCACCCCTCCACTTT. Translated: CASSLAGNPRSSPLHF.

The chain links TRBV10-3 to TRBJ2-1, with D perhaps matching TRBD1 (5 bases). V was shortened by 0 bases and J by 6 bases, with 15 bases between the two germline ends. The CDR3 extends over 16 amino acids. Germline V lookup: CDR1 ENHRY, CDR2 SYGVKD. CDR3 nucleotide sequence: TGTGCCATCAGTGAGTCGCTGGCGGACAAGTGCAATGAGCAGTTCTTC. As protein: CAISESLADKCNEQFF.

The J gene is TRBJ2-3, the V gene TRBV28; 9 nucleotides align to TRBD2. Germline V gives CDR1 MDHEN, CDR2 SYDVKM. The junction had 13 bases not matched to a gene; V was cut back by 7 bases and J by 5 bases. The CDR3 sequence is 16 residues long. Here the CDR3 reads CASTTWPAGGIDTQYF. The CDR3 nucleotides are TGTGCCAGCACCACCTGGCCAGCGGGGGGTATAGATACGCAGTATTTT.

The chain joins TRBV5-1 to TRBJ2-5; 9 bases align to TRBD2. The ends lost 0 bases at V and 1 base at J; junction bases unmatched: 7. The germline CDR1 and CDR2 sequences are SGHRS and YFSETQ. The CDR3 sequence is 17 residues long. CDR3 in amino acids: CASSLAAAGGPQETQYF. The CDR3 region has the DNA TGCGCCAGCAGCTTGGCCGCGGCGGGAGGGCCCCAAGAGACCCAGTACTTC.

This clone was seen a few times. The chain has TRBV5-1 and TRBJ1-2; 8 bases match TRBD1. V lost 2 bases and J lost 3; bases outside the gene matches: 3. In germline, CDR1 is SGHRS, CDR2 YFSETQ. CDR3 length equals 14 residues. The CDR3 DNA is TGCGCCAGCAGCTTCCAGGGGGCGGACTATGGCTACACCTTC. The encoded protein is CASSFQGADYGYTF.

The chain joins TRBV27 to TRBJ1-1; D uncertain. V was shortened by 1 base and J by 0 bases, with 9 bases between the two germline ends. This CDR3 spans 15 amino acids. The germline V gene has CDR1 MNHEY and CDR2 SMNVEV (reference sequence). The CDR3 spells CASSLLGEVNTEAFF. The CDR3 nucleotides are TGTGCCAGCAGTTTATTGGGCGAGGTGAACACTGAAGCTTTCTTT.

In its sample, this clone was seen once. V and J are TRBV6-6 and TRBJ2-3; D is perhaps TRBD2 (5 bases). In germline, CDR1 is MNHNY, CDR2 SVGAGI (reference sequence). The CDR3 loop spans 13 amino acids. V lost 6 bases and J 1 base, leaving 8 bases between the germline ends. CDR3 amino acids: CASSRSGTDTQYF. DNA of the CDR3: TGTGCCAGCAGCCGTAGCGGCACAGATACGCAGTATTTT.

This rearrangement joins TRBV5-1 to TRBJ1-1; the D gene is possibly TRBD1 (5 bases). Looked up from germline, CDR1 is SGHRS and CDR2 is YFSETQ. The CDR3 extends over 14 amino acids. V was shortened by 4 bases and J by 0 bases, with 10 bases between the two germline ends. The chain's CDR3 is CASSPGRLNTEAFF. CDR3 in DNA: TGCGCCAGCAGCCCGGGACGGCTGAACACTGAAGCTTTCTTT.

This clone was seen a handful of times. The rearrangement uses TRBV27 and TRBJ2-3; TRBD1 agrees at 7 bases. Germline assignment: CDR1 MNHEY and CDR2 SMNVEV (reference sequence). After removal of 5 bases from V and 0 bases from J, the junction contained 2 bases not matched to a gene. The CDR3 length is 14 residues. In nucleotides, the CDR3 is TGTGCCAGCAGTGAACAGGGGAGCACAGATACGCAGTATTTT. Translation gives CASSEQGSTDTQYF.

The chain employs TRBV25-1 and TRBJ2-2, with 8 bases aligning to TRBD1. The CDR3 sequence is 15 residues long. The trim removed 3 bases at V and 3 bases at J, leaving 3 bases unmatched. Germline-derived CDR1 and CDR2 are MGHDK and SYGVNS. CDR3 nucleotide sequence: TGTGCCAGCAGTGAGTGGACAGGGCACACCGGGGAGCTGTTTTTT. Its translation is CASSEWTGHTGELFF.

This clone came up a few times. The chain links TRBV5-1 to TRBJ2-3; D is unresolved. Trimming removed 4 bases at V and 5 bases at J, with 17 bases between. The CDR3 runs 15 residues. Germline loops: CDR1 SGHRS, CDR2 YFSETQ. The CDR3 DNA sequence: TGCGCCAGCAGCGCTGGATCTCCCAGCCGAGATACGCAGTATTTT. Protein product: CASSAGSPSRDTQYF. Filled out from reference TRBV5-1 and TRBJ2-3, the complete variable domain reads KAGVTQTPRYLIKTRGQQVTLSCSPISGHRSVSWYQQTPGQGLQFLFEYFSETQRNKGNFPGRFSGRQFSNSRSEMNVSTLELGDSALYLCASSAGSPSRDTQYFGPGTRLTVL.

This chain joins TRBV5-1 and TRBJ2-7, with no clear D. Trimming removed 5 bases at V and 1 base at J, with 16 bases between. The CDR3 contains 15 residues. Germline V gene sequence: CDR1 SGHRS, CDR2 YFSETQ. The chain's CDR3 is CASSPSAVQSYEQYF. The DNA for the CDR3 is TGCGCCAGCAGTCCGTCGGCAGTACAATCCTACGAGCAGTACTTC. The whole variable domain, remainder taken from reference TRBV5-1 and TRBJ2-7, is KAGVTQTPRYLIKTRGQQVTLSCSPISGHRSVSWYQQTPGQGLQFLFEYFSETQRNKGNFPGRFSGRQFSNSRSEMNVSTLELGDSALYLCASSPSAVQSYEQYFGPGTRLTVT.

This chain uses TRBV27 with TRBJ1-5; D perhaps matches TRBD1 (5 bases). The CDR3 is 14 residues long. V shed 6 bases and J shed 6 bases, with 15 bases lying between them. In germline, CDR1 is MNHEY, CDR2 SMNVEV (reference sequence). CDR3 DNA sequence: TGTGCCAGCAGGCCCGCGGGGGGAGGTCAGCCCCAGCATTTT. Amino acid sequence: CASRPAGGGQPQHF.

V and J are TRBV5-1 and TRBJ2-5; the D call may be TRBD1 or TRBD2 (5 bases each). From germline, CDR1 is SGHRS and CDR2 YFSETQ. The germline V and J ends were trimmed by 0 bases and 4 bases, with 19 bases remaining between them. This CDR3 has 17 amino acids. Here the CDR3 DNA reads TGCGCCAGCAGCTTGGGGTCTTATTGGGGGAGTCGAGAGACCCAGTACTTC. Translated: CASSLGSYWGSRETQYF.